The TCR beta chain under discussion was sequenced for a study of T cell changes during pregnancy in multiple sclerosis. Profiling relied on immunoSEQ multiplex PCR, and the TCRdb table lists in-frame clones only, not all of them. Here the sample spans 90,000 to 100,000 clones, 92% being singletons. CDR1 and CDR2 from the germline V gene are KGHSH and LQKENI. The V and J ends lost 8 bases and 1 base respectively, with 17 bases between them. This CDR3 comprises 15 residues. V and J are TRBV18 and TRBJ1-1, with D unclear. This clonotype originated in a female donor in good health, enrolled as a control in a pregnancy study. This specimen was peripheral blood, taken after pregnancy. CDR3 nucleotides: TGTGCCAGCAGAAACGAAAAATTAGCGAACACTGAAGCTTTCTTT. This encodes CASRNEKLANTEAFF.